Listed below are T cell receptor beta chains from one sample, sequenced in a study of CD8 T cells in ankylosing spondylitis. Via MiXCR, TCRdb re-called the 5' RACE reads, giving one row per CDR3 protein. Found here are some 200,000 distinct CDR3 sequences, around 13% of them singletons; the top ten hold approximately 17%. The sample was blood, either unsorted or a sorted T cell fraction (not recorded which). The receptors were sampled from a male donor with ankylosing spondylitis or in good health (not recorded which). CDR3s include the opening cysteine and the closing phenylalanine or tryptophan. The D gene is left open where the match is weak. Clone size appears in some rows only: once, few, many, or a class for an expanded clone.

v_call: TRBV20-1; d_call: TRBD1; clone_size: -; j_call: TRBJ1-1; cdr3_nt: TGCAGTGCCCGAGGGGGCAGGGGACCAACTGAAGCTTTCTTT; cdr3_aa: CSARGGRGPTEAFF
v_call: TRBV4-1; d_call: -; clone_size: few; j_call: TRBJ2-3; cdr3_nt: TGCGCCAGCAGCCAAGATTTTCAGGATACGCAGTATTTT; cdr3_aa: CASSQDFQDTQYF
v_call: TRBV7-9; d_call: -; clone_size: -; j_call: TRBJ1-6; cdr3_nt: TGTGCCAGCAGCTTAATCGGACATGGCAGGGCCCCCCTCCACTTT; cdr3_aa: CASSLIGHGRAPLHF
v_call: TRBV29-1; d_call: -; clone_size: few; j_call: TRBJ2-7; cdr3_nt: TGCAGCTTCCGAGCGGATCCCCCGGGAGAGCAGTACTTC; cdr3_aa: CSFRADPPGEQYF
v_call: TRBV3-1; d_call: -; clone_size: few; j_call: TRBJ2-7; cdr3_nt: TGTGCCAGCAGCCAAAGCCATAACTACGAGCAGTACTTC; cdr3_aa: CASSQSHNYEQYF
v_call: TRBV19; d_call: -; clone_size: -; j_call: TRBJ2-1; cdr3_nt: TGTGCCAGTAGTCAGGAACCGGGCTCCTACAATGAGCAGTTCTTC; cdr3_aa: CASSQEPGSYNEQFF
v_call: TRBV4-1; d_call: -; clone_size: -; j_call: TRBJ2-7; cdr3_nt: TGCGCCAGCAGCCAACTATTCGGGTCCTACGAGCAGTACTTC; cdr3_aa: CASSQLFGSYEQYF
v_call: TRBV30; d_call: -; clone_size: -; j_call: TRBJ2-7; cdr3_nt: TGTGCCTGGAGTGTGACTTCCCCCTACGAGCAGTACTTC; cdr3_aa: CAWSVTSPYEQYF
v_call: TRBV12-3/TRBV12-4; d_call: TRBD1; clone_size: -; j_call: TRBJ1-2; cdr3_nt: TGTGCCAGCAGCCAAGACAGGGCGACTAACTATGGCTACACCTTC; cdr3_aa: CASSQDRATNYGYTF
v_call: TRBV20-1; d_call: -; clone_size: -; j_call: TRBJ2-3; cdr3_nt: TGCGGGCCGGGGCTAGAGGGCACAGATACGCAGTATTTT; cdr3_aa: CGPGLEGTDTQYF
v_call: TRBV12-3/TRBV12-4; d_call: TRBD1; clone_size: few; j_call: TRBJ2-1; cdr3_nt: TGTGCCATCCGAGACGGGACAGGGGTTAATGAGCAGTTCTTC; cdr3_aa: CAIRDGTGVNEQFF
v_call: TRBV5-1; d_call: -; clone_size: -; j_call: TRBJ2-1; cdr3_nt: TGCGCCAGCAGCTTGGCCGACAGCAGCCTATACAATGAGCAGTTCTTC; cdr3_aa: CASSLADSSLYNEQFF
v_call: TRBV7-9; d_call: -; clone_size: -; j_call: TRBJ2-4; cdr3_nt: TGTGCCATCAACTCCCTTCAGGGGGCCAAAAACATTCAGTACTTC; cdr3_aa: CAINSLQGAKNIQYF
v_call: TRBV4-2; d_call: TRBD2; clone_size: many; j_call: TRBJ2-7; cdr3_nt: TGTGCCAGCAGCCAAACGGGAGGGACCACCTACGAGCAGTACTTC; cdr3_aa: CASSQTGGTTYEQYF
v_call: TRBV5-1; d_call: -; clone_size: few; j_call: TRBJ1-1; cdr3_nt: TGCGCCAGCAGCTTGACCCCCTCGGAGGGCTCGAACACTGAAGCTTTCTTT; cdr3_aa: CASSLTPSEGSNTEAFF
v_call: TRBV21-1; d_call: -; clone_size: -; j_call: TRBJ2-2; cdr3_nt: TGTGCCAGCAGCAATTACGGGAAGGGGACCGGGGAGCTGTTTTTT; cdr3_aa: CASSNYGKGTGELFF
v_call: TRBV6-1; d_call: TRBD1; clone_size: -; j_call: TRBJ2-1; cdr3_nt: TGTGCCAGCAGTCCCTCCCCCCAGGGGGAAGACAATGAGCAGTTCTTC; cdr3_aa: CASSPSPQGEDNEQFF
v_call: TRBV29-1; d_call: -; clone_size: -; j_call: TRBJ2-1; cdr3_nt: TGCAGCGTTGCGGGCCAGTTCAATGAGCAGTTCTTC; cdr3_aa: CSVAGQFNEQFF
v_call: TRBV13; d_call: -; clone_size: few; j_call: TRBJ1-2; cdr3_nt: TGTGCCAGCAGCTCCCTGGTAGCTAACTATGGCTACACCTTC; cdr3_aa: CASSSLVANYGYTF
v_call: TRBV5-1; d_call: -; clone_size: few; j_call: TRBJ2-5; cdr3_nt: TGCGCCAGCAGCTTGGAAGTCCCAGGGCCAGAGACCCAGTACTTC; cdr3_aa: CASSLEVPGPETQYF
v_call: TRBV5-1; d_call: -; clone_size: many; j_call: TRBJ2-7; cdr3_nt: TGCGCCAGCAGCTGGAGGGGAGTCTCCTACGAGCAGTACTTC; cdr3_aa: CASSWRGVSYEQYF
v_call: TRBV11-3; d_call: -; clone_size: -; j_call: TRBJ2-7; cdr3_nt: TGTGCCAGCAGCTCTCATTCCCACGACCAGTACTTC; cdr3_aa: CASSSHSHDQYF
v_call: TRBV2; d_call: TRBD2; clone_size: -; j_call: TRBJ2-7; cdr3_nt: TGTGCCAGCAGCGGACTAGCGGGAACACGAGAGCAGTACTTC; cdr3_aa: CASSGLAGTREQYF
v_call: TRBV10-2; d_call: -; clone_size: -; j_call: TRBJ2-7; cdr3_nt: TGCGCCAGCAGTGAGTCAGGGGGGGCCTACGAGCAGTACTTC; cdr3_aa: CASSESGGAYEQYF
v_call: TRBV2; d_call: -; clone_size: many; j_call: TRBJ2-1; cdr3_nt: TGTGCCAGCAGTACAGGGCGGGACTACAATGAGCAGTTCTTC; cdr3_aa: CASSTGRDYNEQFF
v_call: TRBV10-1; d_call: -; clone_size: few; j_call: TRBJ2-5; cdr3_nt: TGCGCCAGCAGTGAGTTCGCCGGCAGGGAGACCCAGTACTTC; cdr3_aa: CASSEFAGRETQYF
v_call: TRBV15; d_call: -; clone_size: -; j_call: TRBJ2-1; cdr3_nt: TGTGCCACCAGCAGAGGACTGATCTCCTACAATGAGCAGTTCTTC; cdr3_aa: CATSRGLISYNEQFF
v_call: TRBV20-1; d_call: TRBD2; clone_size: few; j_call: TRBJ2-1; cdr3_nt: TGCAGTGCTCGACTAGCGGGGCTACACAATGAGCAGTTCTTC; cdr3_aa: CSARLAGLHNEQFF
v_call: TRBV20-1; d_call: TRBD2; clone_size: -; j_call: TRBJ2-7; cdr3_nt: TGCAGTGCCAACAACCAGCGGGAGAGGTCCTACGAGCAGTACTTC; cdr3_aa: CSANNQRERSYEQYF
v_call: TRBV25-1; d_call: -; clone_size: -; j_call: TRBJ2-1; cdr3_nt: TGTGCCAGCAGTGAGCAGGGGCCTGGGCATGAGCAGTTCTTC; cdr3_aa: CASSEQGPGHEQFF
v_call: TRBV4-1; d_call: TRBD1; clone_size: few; j_call: TRBJ2-1; cdr3_nt: TGCGCCAGCAGCCTGGATTCGGGACAGCCCTACAATGAGCAGTTCTTC; cdr3_aa: CASSLDSGQPYNEQFF
v_call: TRBV4-1; d_call: TRBD2; clone_size: few; j_call: TRBJ2-1; cdr3_nt: TGCGCCAGCAGCCAAGGTCCTACTAGCGGGGGAACCTACAATGAGCAGTTCTTC; cdr3_aa: CASSQGPTSGGTYNEQFF
v_call: TRBV5-6; d_call: -; clone_size: many; j_call: TRBJ2-1; cdr3_nt: TGTGCCAGCAGCTTGGTTGCAGGGGAGCAGTTCTTC; cdr3_aa: CASSLVAGEQFF
v_call: TRBV27; d_call: TRBD2; clone_size: few; j_call: TRBJ2-3; cdr3_nt: TGTGCCAGTCGTTCACCACCGGGACTAGCGGCAGATACGCAGTATTTT; cdr3_aa: CASRSPPGLAADTQYF
v_call: TRBV15; d_call: -; clone_size: -; j_call: TRBJ2-3; cdr3_nt: TGTGCCACCAGCAGAGGTGTAGAGGGCACAGATACGCAGTATTTT; cdr3_aa: CATSRGVEGTDTQYF
v_call: TRBV3-1; d_call: TRBD2; clone_size: -; j_call: TRBJ2-1; cdr3_nt: TGTGCCAGCAGCCTCCTAGCGGGGGGGTTCAATGAGCAGTTCTTC; cdr3_aa: CASSLLAGGFNEQFF
v_call: TRBV6-5; d_call: TRBD2; clone_size: few; j_call: TRBJ2-1; cdr3_nt: TGTGCCAGCAGTTACACACTAGCGGGGGAAACCAATGAGCAGTTCTTC; cdr3_aa: CASSYTLAGETNEQFF
v_call: TRBV4-1; d_call: TRBD2; clone_size: many; j_call: TRBJ2-2; cdr3_nt: TGCGCCAGCAGCCCGGGGAGCGGGGGGGGCACCGGGGAGCTGTTTTTT; cdr3_aa: CASSPGSGGGTGELFF
v_call: TRBV12-3/TRBV12-4; d_call: TRBD2; clone_size: many; j_call: TRBJ2-1; cdr3_nt: TGTGCCAGCAGTTTCTACACTAGCGGGCCCCGGGGTGAGCAGTTCTTC; cdr3_aa: CASSFYTSGPRGEQFF
v_call: TRBV7-9; d_call: -; clone_size: few; j_call: TRBJ1-4; cdr3_nt: TGTGCCAGCAGCCCGGCGGGGGCTAATGAAAAACTGTTTTTT; cdr3_aa: CASSPAGANEKLFF
v_call: TRBV20-1; d_call: TRBD2; clone_size: -; j_call: TRBJ2-5; cdr3_nt: TGCAGTGCGTTAGCGGGGGTGGGAGAGACCCAGTACTTC; cdr3_aa: CSALAGVGETQYF
v_call: TRBV11-2; d_call: TRBD2; clone_size: -; j_call: TRBJ2-7; cdr3_nt: TGTGCCAGCAGCTTAGTCGGCGGGAGAAGCTCCTACGAGCAGTACTTC; cdr3_aa: CASSLVGGRSSYEQYF
v_call: TRBV12-3/TRBV12-4; d_call: -; clone_size: many; j_call: TRBJ1-2; cdr3_nt: -; cdr3_aa: CASSSSDGDYGYTF
v_call: TRBV20-1; d_call: -; clone_size: -; j_call: TRBJ2-7; cdr3_nt: TGCAGTGCTACGCCCTCCGGGACGGACACCTACGAGCAGTACTTC; cdr3_aa: CSATPSGTDTYEQYF
v_call: TRBV19; d_call: TRBD1; clone_size: once; j_call: TRBJ2-3; cdr3_nt: TGTGCCAGTAGTATGGCAGGACAGGATCTGATAGATATGCAGTATTTT; cdr3_aa: CASSMAGQDLIDMQYF
v_call: TRBV7-2; d_call: TRBD1; clone_size: many; j_call: TRBJ1-1; cdr3_nt: TGTGCCAGCAGCTATGACAGGGTTGTAGACACTGAAGCTTTCTTT; cdr3_aa: CASSYDRVVDTEAFF
v_call: TRBV4-1; d_call: -; clone_size: -; j_call: TRBJ2-7; cdr3_nt: TGCGCCAGCAGCCCGGGCGACAGTCAGGGGGAGCAGTACTTC; cdr3_aa: CASSPGDSQGEQYF
v_call: TRBV7-9; d_call: TRBD1; clone_size: medium-sized; j_call: TRBJ2-7; cdr3_nt: TGTGCCAGCAGCGTCTCGACAGGGGTCGAGCAGTACTTC; cdr3_aa: CASSVSTGVEQYF